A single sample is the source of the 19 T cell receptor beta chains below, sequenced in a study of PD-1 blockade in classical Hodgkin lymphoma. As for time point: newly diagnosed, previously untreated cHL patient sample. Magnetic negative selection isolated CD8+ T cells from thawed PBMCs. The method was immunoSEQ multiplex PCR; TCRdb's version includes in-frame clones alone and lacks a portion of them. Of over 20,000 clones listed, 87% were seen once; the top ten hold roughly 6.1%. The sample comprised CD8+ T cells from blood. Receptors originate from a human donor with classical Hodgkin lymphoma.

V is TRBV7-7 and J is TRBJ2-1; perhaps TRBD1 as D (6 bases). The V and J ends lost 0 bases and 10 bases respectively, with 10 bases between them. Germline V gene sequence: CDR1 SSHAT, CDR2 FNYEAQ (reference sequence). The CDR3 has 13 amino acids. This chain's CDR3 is CASSLAPGDEQFF. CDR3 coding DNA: TGTGCCAGCAGCTTAGCCCCAGGGGACGAGCAGTTCTTC.

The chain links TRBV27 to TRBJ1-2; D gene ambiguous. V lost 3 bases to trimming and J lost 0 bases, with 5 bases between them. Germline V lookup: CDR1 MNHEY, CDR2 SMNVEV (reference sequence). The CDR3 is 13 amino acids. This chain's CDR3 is CASSLRANYGYTF. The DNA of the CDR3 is TGTGCCAGCAGTTTGAGAGCTAACTATGGCTACACCTTC.

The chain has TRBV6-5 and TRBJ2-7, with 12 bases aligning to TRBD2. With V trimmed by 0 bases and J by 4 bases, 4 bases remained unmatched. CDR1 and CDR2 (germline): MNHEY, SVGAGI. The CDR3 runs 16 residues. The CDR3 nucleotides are TGTGCCAGCAGTTACTCGAGGACTAGCGGGAAGTACGAGCAGTACTTC. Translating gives CASSYSRTSGKYEQYF.

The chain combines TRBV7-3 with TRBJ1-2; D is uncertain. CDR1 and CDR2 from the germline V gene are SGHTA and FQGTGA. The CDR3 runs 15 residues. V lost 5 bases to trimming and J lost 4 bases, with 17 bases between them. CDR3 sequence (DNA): TGTGCCAGCAGCCCTCTCTGGGGTGGTATCTATGGCTACACCTTC. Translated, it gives CASSPLWGGIYGYTF.

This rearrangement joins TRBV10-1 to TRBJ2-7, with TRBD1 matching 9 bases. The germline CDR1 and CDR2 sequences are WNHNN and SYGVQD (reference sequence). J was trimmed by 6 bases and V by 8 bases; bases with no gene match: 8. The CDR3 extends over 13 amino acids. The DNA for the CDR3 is TGCGCCAGCTCCGAGTGGACAGGGGCCGAGCAGTACTTC. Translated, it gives CASSEWTGAEQYF.

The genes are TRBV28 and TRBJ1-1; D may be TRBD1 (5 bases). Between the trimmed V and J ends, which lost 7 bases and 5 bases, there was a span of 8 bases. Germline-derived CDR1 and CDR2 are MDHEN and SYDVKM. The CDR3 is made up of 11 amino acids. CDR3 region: CASNKGTEAFF. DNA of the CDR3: TGTGCCAGCAACAAGGGGACTGAAGCTTTCTTT.

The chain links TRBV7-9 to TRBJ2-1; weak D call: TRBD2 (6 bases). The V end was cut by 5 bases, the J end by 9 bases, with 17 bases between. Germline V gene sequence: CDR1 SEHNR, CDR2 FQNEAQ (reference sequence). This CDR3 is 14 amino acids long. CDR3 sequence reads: CASSPGVLVGEQFF. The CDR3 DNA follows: TGTGCCAGCAGCCCGGGGGTGCTCGTCGGTGAGCAGTTCTTC.

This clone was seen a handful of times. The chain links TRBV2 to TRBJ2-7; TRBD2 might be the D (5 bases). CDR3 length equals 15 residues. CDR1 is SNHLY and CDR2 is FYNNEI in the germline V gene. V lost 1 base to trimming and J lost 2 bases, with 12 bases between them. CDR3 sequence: CASSEGGSVPYEQYF. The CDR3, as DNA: TGTGCCAGCAGTGAAGGTGGGAGTGTCCCCTACGAGCAGTACTTC.

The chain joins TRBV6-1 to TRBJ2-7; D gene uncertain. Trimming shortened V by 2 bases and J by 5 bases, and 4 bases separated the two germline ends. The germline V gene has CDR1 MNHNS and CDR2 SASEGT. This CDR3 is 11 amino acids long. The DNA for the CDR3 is TGTGCCAGCAGTGAAAGGGACGAGCAGTACTTC. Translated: CASSERDEQYF.

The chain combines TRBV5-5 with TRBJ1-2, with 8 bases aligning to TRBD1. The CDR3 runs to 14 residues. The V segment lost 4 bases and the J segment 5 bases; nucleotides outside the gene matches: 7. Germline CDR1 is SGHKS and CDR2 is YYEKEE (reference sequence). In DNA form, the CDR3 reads TGTGCCAGCAGCACGGACAGGGTAGATTATGGCTACACCTTC. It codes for CASSTDRVDYGYTF.

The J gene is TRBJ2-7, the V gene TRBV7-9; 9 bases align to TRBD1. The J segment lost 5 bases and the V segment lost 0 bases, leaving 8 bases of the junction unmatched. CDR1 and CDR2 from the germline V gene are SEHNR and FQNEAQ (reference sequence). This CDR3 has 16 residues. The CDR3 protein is CASSLAPGQGTHEQYF. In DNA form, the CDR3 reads TGTGCCAGCAGCTTAGCCCCGGGACAGGGTACCCACGAGCAGTACTTC.

The chain's CDR3 is CATSRGWGSTEAFF. CDR3 DNA sequence: TGTGCCACCAGCAGGGGCTGGGGGTCCACTGAAGCTTTCTTT. This rearrangement joins TRBV15 to TRBJ1-1; TRBD1 might be the D (5 bases). The germline V gene has CDR1 LNHNV and CDR2 YYDKDF (reference sequence). The CDR3 is 14 residues long. Trimming took off 3 bases at V and 4 bases at J, with 12 bases between the two ends.

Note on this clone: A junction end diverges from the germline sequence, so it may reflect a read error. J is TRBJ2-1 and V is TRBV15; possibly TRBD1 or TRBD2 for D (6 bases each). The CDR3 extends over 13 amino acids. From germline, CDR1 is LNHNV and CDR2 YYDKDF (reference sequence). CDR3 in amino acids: CATRGTPYNQQFF. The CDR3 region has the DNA TGTGCCACCCGCGGGACACCGTACAATCAGCAGTTCTTC. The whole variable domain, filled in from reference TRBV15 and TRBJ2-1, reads DAMVIQNPRYQVTQFGKPVTLSCSQTLNHNVMYWYQQKSSQAPKLLFHYYDKDFNNEADTPDNFQSRRPNTSFCFLDIRSPGLGDTAMYLCATRGTPYNQQFFGPGTRLTVL.

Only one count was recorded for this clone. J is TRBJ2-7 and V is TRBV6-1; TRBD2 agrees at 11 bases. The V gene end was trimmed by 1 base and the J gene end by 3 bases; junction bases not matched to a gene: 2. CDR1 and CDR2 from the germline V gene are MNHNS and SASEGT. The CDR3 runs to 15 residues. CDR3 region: CASSEDSGRGYEQYF. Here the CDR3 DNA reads TGTGCCAGCAGTGAAGATAGCGGGAGGGGCTACGAGCAGTACTTC.

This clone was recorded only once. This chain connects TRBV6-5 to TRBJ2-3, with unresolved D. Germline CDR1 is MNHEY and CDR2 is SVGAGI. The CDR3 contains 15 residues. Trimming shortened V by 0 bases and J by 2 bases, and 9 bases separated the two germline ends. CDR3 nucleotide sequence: TGTGCCAGCAGTTACTCGAAAAGTCTCACAGATACGCAGTATTTT. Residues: CASSYSKSLTDTQYF.

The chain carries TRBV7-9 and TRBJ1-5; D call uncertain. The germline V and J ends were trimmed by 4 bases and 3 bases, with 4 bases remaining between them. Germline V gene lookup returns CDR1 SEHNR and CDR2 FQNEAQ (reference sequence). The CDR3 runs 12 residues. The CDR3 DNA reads TGTGCCAGCAGCTGGGTCAATCAGCCCCAGCATTTT. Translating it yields CASSWVNQPQHF.

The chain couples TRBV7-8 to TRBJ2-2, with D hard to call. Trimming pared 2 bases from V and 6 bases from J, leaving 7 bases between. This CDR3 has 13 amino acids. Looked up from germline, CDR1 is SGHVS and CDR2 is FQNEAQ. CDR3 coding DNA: TGTGCCAGCAGCTTATCTTTGGCCGGGGAGCTGTTTTTT. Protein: CASSLSLAGELFF. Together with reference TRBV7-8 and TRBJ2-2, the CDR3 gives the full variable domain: GAGVSQSPRYKVAKRGQDVALRCDPISGHVSLFWYQQALGQGPEFLTYFQNEAQLDKSGLPSDRFFAERPEGSVSTLKIQRTQQEDSAVYLCASSLSLAGELFFGEGSRLTVL.

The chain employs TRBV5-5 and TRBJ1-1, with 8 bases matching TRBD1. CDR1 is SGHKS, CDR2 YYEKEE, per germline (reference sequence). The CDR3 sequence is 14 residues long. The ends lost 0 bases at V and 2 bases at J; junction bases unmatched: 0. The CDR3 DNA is TGTGCCAGCAGCTTGGCAGGGGGCAACACTGAAGCTTTCTTT. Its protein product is CASSLAGGNTEAFF.

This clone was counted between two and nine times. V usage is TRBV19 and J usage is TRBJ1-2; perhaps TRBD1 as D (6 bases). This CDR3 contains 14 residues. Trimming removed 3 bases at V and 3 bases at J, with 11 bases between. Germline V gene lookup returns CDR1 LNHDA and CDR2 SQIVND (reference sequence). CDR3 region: CASSIQTGYYGYTF. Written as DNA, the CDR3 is TGTGCCAGTAGTATCCAGACAGGATACTATGGCTACACCTTC.